This TCR beta chain was captured in a study of cytomegalovirus exposure and HLA in healthy donors. V was cut by 2 bases and J by 0 bases, with 15 bases left in between. In germline, CDR1 is GTSNPN, CDR2 SVGIG (reference sequence). The CDR3 is 16 amino acids. PCR used 60 Vbeta primers and 13 Jbeta primers. Generated by immunoSEQ multiplex PCR, the TCRdb table keeps only in-frame clones and is missing some. The table includes about 150,000 clones, roughly 84% detected once. This clonotype was sampled from a man aged 30 to 45 in good health and CMV-seropositive. The sequencing input was PBMCs. This chain joins TRBV30 and TRBJ2-3; D not resolved. The CDR3 loop is CAWSPRASPSTDTQYF. In DNA, the CDR3 is TGTGCCTGGAGTCCACGTGCGTCCCCTAGCACAGATACGCAGTATTTT.